The 25 T cell receptor beta chains presented below share a single source sample, sequenced in a study of blood T cells in healthy people across ages. Alongside a J-beta primer mix, a sample-barcoded 5' primer served in a second PCR lasting about 7 to 12 cycles. In TCRdb, the 5' RACE reads were re-called with MiXCR into one record per CDR3 protein. The table lists 650,000 to 1,000,000 distinct CDR3 sequences, roughly 40% of them singletons. Sequenced sample: blood. The receptors stem from a man between 18 and 29 years old in good health.

V is TRBV9 and J is TRBJ2-3; a possible D gene is TRBD1 (6 bases). CDR1 SGDLS and CDR2 YYNGEE come from the germline V gene. The V end lost 3 bases, the J end lost 3 bases, and 11 bases lay between the germline ends. The CDR3 is 14 residues long. CDR3 loop: CASSAGVVTDTQYF. The CDR3 DNA is TGTGCCAGCAGCGCAGGGGTCGTGACAGATACGCAGTATTTT. The variable domain in full, with the rest retrieved from reference TRBV9 and TRBJ2-3, is DSGVTQTPKHLITATGQRVTLRCSPRSGDLSVYWYQQSLDQGLQFLIQYYNGEERAKGNILERFSAQQFPDLHSELNLSSLELGDSALYFCASSAGVVTDTQYFGPGTRLTVL.

This clonotype appeared many times. The chain is built from TRBV20-1 and TRBJ1-2; D unclear. The CDR3 is made up of 13 amino acids. Germline assignment: CDR1 DFQATT and CDR2 SNEGSKA (reference sequence). V was trimmed by 4 bases and J by 0 bases, leaving 9 bases between them. The CDR3 spells CSATKTANYGYTF. The DNA for the CDR3 is TGCAGTGCTACAAAGACGGCTAACTATGGCTACACCTTC.

This clonotype appeared a few times. This sequence joins TRBV20-1 and TRBJ2-4; D not resolved. With 0 bases removed from V and 0 bases from J, the gap between germline ends came to 9 bases. Germline V gene lookup returns CDR1 DFQATT and CDR2 SNEGSKA (reference sequence). There are 15 residues in the CDR3. The CDR3 sequence is CSARDPILAKNIQYF. The CDR3 coding sequence is TGCAGTGCTAGAGATCCTATCCTAGCCAAAAACATTCAGTACTTC.

V usage is TRBV7-2 and J usage is TRBJ2-7; no clear D. Deletions cut 2 bases from V and 6 bases from J, with 11 bases between. Germline loops: CDR1 SGHTA, CDR2 FQGNSA. CDR3 length: 13 residues. CDR3 protein: CASSLRQWGEQYF. CDR3 nucleotides: TGTGCCAGCAGCTTAAGGCAGTGGGGCGAGCAGTACTTC.

This clonotype appeared many times. This chain connects TRBV15 to TRBJ2-7, with D uncertain. The germline V and J ends were trimmed by 1 base and 3 bases, with 16 bases remaining between them. Looked up from germline, CDR1 is LNHNV and CDR2 is YYDKDF (reference sequence). This CDR3 contains 16 residues. This CDR3 is CATSRAQNPNVYEQYF. Here the CDR3 DNA reads TGTGCCACCAGCAGAGCTCAAAACCCTAATGTCTACGAGCAGTACTTC.

This clonotype has just a few counts. The genes are TRBV20-1 and TRBJ1-4, with D maybe TRBD1 (5 bases). The CDR3 length is 14 residues. Deletions cut 1 base from V and 7 bases from J, with 13 bases between. Germline V gives CDR1 DFQATT, CDR2 SNEGSKA (reference sequence). The CDR3 here is CSARAPLGTEKLFF. CDR3 nucleotides: TGCAGTGCTAGAGCCCCCCTTGGGACTGAAAAACTGTTTTTT.

There are many counts of this clonotype. The CDR3 DNA follows: TGTGCCAGCAGTTCGCGGCCTTCTGGGGAGCAGTACTTC. Its protein is CASSSRPSGEQYF. The V call is TRBV7-2, the J call TRBJ2-7; no clear D. The ends were cut back, 6 bases at V and 7 bases at J, with 16 bases in the middle. Germline loops: CDR1 SGHTA, CDR2 FQGNSA. The CDR3 is 13 residues long.

Notes on this clonotype: Since a much larger clone is just one base distant, this may be a read error. The gene calls are TRBV7-2 and TRBJ2-1, with D possibly matching TRBD2 (6 bases). This CDR3 is built from 14 residues. Germline CDR1 SGHTA, CDR2 FQGNSA. Trimming pared 3 bases from V and 13 bases from J, leaving 19 bases between. For the CDR3, the DNA is TGTGCCAGCAGCTTGAGCGGGCCTCAAGAGACCCAGTTCTTC. Translating it yields CASSLSGPQETQFF.

This clonotype was observed a handful of times. The chain employs TRBV27 and TRBJ2-1; no reliable D call. CDR1 and CDR2 (germline): MNHEY, SMNVEV (reference sequence). CDR3 length: 14 residues. V gave up 3 bases and J gave up 0 bases, with 6 bases separating them. The CDR3 bases are TGTGCCAGCAGTTTGGGATTCTCCTACAATGAGCAGTTCTTC. Its protein is CASSLGFSYNEQFF.

This clonotype was picked up many times. The rearrangement joins TRBV4-1 to TRBJ2-7; 7 positions match TRBD1. Germline values: CDR1 MGHRA, CDR2 YSYEKL. The CDR3 runs 14 residues. The ends lost 4 bases at V and 3 bases at J; junction bases unmatched: 6. The CDR3 nucleotides are TGCGCCAGCAGCCCCCGACAGGGAAACTACGAGCAGTACTTC. Its translation: CASSPRQGNYEQYF.

Concerning this clonotype itself: A read error may explain this, as a much larger clone is one base away. The rearrangement joins TRBV25-1 to TRBJ2-4, with 8 nucleotides matching TRBD1. Germline V lookup: CDR1 MGHDK, CDR2 SYGVNS. The CDR3 totals 14 residues. The chain's CDR3 is CASGEADREDIQYF. CDR3 sequence (DNA): TGTGCCAGCGGTGAAGCGGACAGGGAGGACATTCAGTACTTC.

This clonotype came up a few times. The rearrangement joins TRBV7-2 to TRBJ2-7; D not resolved. With 4 bases removed from V and 0 bases from J, the gap between germline ends came to 10 bases. Germline values: CDR1 SGHTA, CDR2 FQGNSA. This CDR3 spans 14 amino acids. Here the CDR3 DNA reads TGTGCCAGCAGCTCCCGTTCCAGCTCCTACGAGCAGTACTTC. Its translation: CASSSRSSSYEQYF.

The V and J genes are TRBV19 and TRBJ2-3; no reliable D call. V gave up 5 bases and J gave up 0 bases, with 15 bases separating them. The germline V gene has CDR1 LNHDA and CDR2 SQIVND (reference sequence). The CDR3 is 16 residues long. The CDR3 reads CASSSGRVTSTDTQYF. The DNA for the CDR3 is TGTGCCAGTAGTTCCGGACGTGTGACTAGCACAGATACGCAGTATTTT.

This CDR3 is CASSSRTGTGNEQFF. In nucleotides, the CDR3 is TGTGCCAGCAGCTCCCGGACAGGGACGGGTAATGAGCAGTTCTTC. The chain recombines TRBV7-8 with TRBJ2-1, with 8 bases fitting TRBD1. This CDR3 has 15 residues. V lost 4 bases, J lost 7 bases, and 9 bases stayed unmatched. CDR1 is SGHVS, CDR2 FQNEAQ, per germline.

The chain recombines TRBV25-1 with TRBJ1-5; 7 bases line up with TRBD1. CDR1 is MGHDK, CDR2 SYGVNS, per germline. V dropped 8 bases and J dropped 2; count of bases not matched to a gene: 9. The CDR3 totals 15 residues. DNA for the CDR3: TGTGCCAGCTCCCGGACAGGCTTTGGCAATCAGCCCCAGCATTTT. It yields the protein CASSRTGFGNQPQHF.

The table lists this clonotype with a few counts. The J gene is TRBJ2-3, the V gene TRBV29-1; D is ambiguous. The CDR3 is 12 amino acids. V was trimmed by 0 bases and J by 6 bases, leaving 7 bases between them. CDR1 is SQVTM and CDR2 is ANQGSEA in the germline V gene. CDR3 nucleotides: TGCAGCGTTGAAGACGGGTGGGATACGCAGTATTTT. Translating it yields CSVEDGWDTQYF.

This clonotype was seen more than once but under ten times. The chain links TRBV14 to TRBJ1-2; D is undetermined. Trimming removed 1 base at V and 1 base at J, with 7 bases between. The germline CDR1 and CDR2 sequences are SGHDN and FVKESK. The CDR3 is 14 amino acids. CDR3 loop: CASSQAGFNYGYTF. CDR3 nucleotides: TGTGCCAGCAGCCAAGCAGGCTTTAACTATGGCTACACCTTC.

The rearrangement links TRBV3-1 to TRBJ2-3; 9 nucleotides match TRBD2. The V segment lost 1 base and the J segment 6 bases; nucleotides outside the gene matches: 5. Germline values: CDR1 LGHDT, CDR2 YNNKEL (reference sequence). The CDR3 totals 15 residues. CDR3 residues: CASSQAAGGADTQYF. DNA for the CDR3: TGTGCCAGCAGCCAAGCGGCGGGGGGGGCCGATACGCAGTATTTT.

V and J are TRBV7-2 and TRBJ2-1; 8 bases line up with TRBD2. V lost 4 bases to trimming and J lost 9 bases; unmatched junction nucleotides: 14. The CDR3 loop spans 16 amino acids. The germline CDR1 and CDR2 sequences are SGHTA and FQGNSA. CDR3 in DNA: TGTGCCAGCAGCTCGGCGGGACTAGTTTCCCGAAGTGAGCAGTTCTTC. Translating it yields CASSSAGLVSRSEQFF.

This rearrangement joins TRBV7-2 to TRBJ2-7; 7 bases map to TRBD2. Germline V CDR1 and CDR2: SGHTA, FQGNSA. Trimming took 2 bases from V and 7 from J; bases not matched to a gene: 8. There are 14 residues in the CDR3. CDR3 DNA: TGTGCCAGCAGCTTATCGGGACTATACAATGAGCAGTACTTC. It encodes CASSLSGLYNEQYF.

The chain is built from TRBV7-6 and TRBJ1-4; 8 bases agree with TRBD1. Trimming cost V 5 bases and J 0 bases; bases outside gene matches: 11. CDR1 and CDR2 from the germline V gene are SGHVS and FNYEAQ. This CDR3 is 18 amino acids long. CDR3 in amino acids: CASSPTGQATTTNEKLFF. In DNA, the CDR3 is TGTGCCAGCAGCCCGACGGGACAGGCGACCACAACTAATGAAAAACTGTTTTTT.

Details on this clonotype: Since a much larger clone is just one base distant, this may be a read error. The chain recombines TRBV7-8 with TRBJ2-1, with 7 positions matching TRBD1. CDR1 SGHVS and CDR2 FQNEAQ come from the germline V gene. Losses at the gene ends were 1 base for V and 7 bases for J; bases not matched to a gene: 4. The CDR3 length is 14 residues. CDR3 region: CASSLGGGKNEQFF. DNA of the CDR3: TGTGCCAGCAGCTTAGGAGGGGGCAAGAATGAGCAGTTCTTC.

This CDR3 is CASSRFVGGLNTEAFF. In DNA form, the CDR3 reads TGCGCCAGCAGCCGCTTCGTCGGCGGACTGAACACTGAAGCTTTCTTT. The gene calls are TRBV4-1 and TRBJ1-1; D unclear. Trimming stripped 4 bases from V and 0 bases from J, with 15 bases between. The CDR3 covers 16 residues. Germline-derived CDR1 and CDR2 are MGHRA and YSYEKL.

J is TRBJ2-3 and V is TRBV20-1, with a possible D match to TRBD2 (6 bases). Germline V CDR1 and CDR2: DFQATT, SNEGSKA (reference sequence). CDR3 size: 14 residues. V lost 3 bases to trimming and J lost 0 bases, with 10 bases between them. The CDR3 DNA reads TGCAGTGCTAGCCGGGGGTCTAGCACAGATACGCAGTATTTT. Protein: CSASRGSSTDTQYF.

The chain uses TRBV21-1 and TRBJ1-1. TRBV21-1 is annotated as a pseudogene. This CDR3 has 16 amino acids. The CDR3 coding sequence is TGTGCCAGCAGCAAAGCTGGGCCTAGGGGACACACTGAAGCTTTCTTT. Protein sequence: CASSKAGPRGHTEAFF.